These 3 T cell receptor beta chains originate from one sample sequenced in a study of blood T cell repertoires in COVID-19. TCRdb's copy holds only in-frame clones and misses some; the assay was immunoSEQ multiplex PCR. The sample shows a few hundred thousand clones, approximately 87% of them seen only once. What was sequenced was peripheral blood. All receptors come from a man aged 60 to 69 who had recovered from COVID-19.

The rearrangement uses TRBV3-1 (or the pseudogene TRBV3-2) and TRBJ1-2; D possibly corresponds to TRBD1 (5 bases). CDR3 length: 13 amino acids. V lost 3 bases and J 8 bases, leaving 13 bases between the germline ends. CDR1 is LGHDT and CDR2 is YNNKEL in the germline V gene (reference sequence). The CDR3 spells CASSHPPGNGYTF. The CDR3 coding sequence is TGTGCCAGCAGCCACCCCCCAGGGAACGGCTACACCTTC.

The rearrangement joins TRBV29-1 to TRBJ1-1; D possibly corresponds to TRBD1 (6 bases). The CDR3 contains 14 residues. Trimming stripped 6 bases from V and 1 base from J, with 15 bases between. Germline CDR1 reads SQVTM; CDR2 reads ANQGSEA. The CDR3 DNA reads TGCAGCGTGGTCAACAGGGTGGCGAACACTGAAGCTTTCTTT. It translates to CSVVNRVANTEAFF.

This chain joins TRBV3-1 (or the pseudogene TRBV3-2) and TRBJ1-2; maybe TRBD1 (6 bases). The CDR3 length is 14 residues. V was trimmed by 4 bases and J by 5 bases, leaving 14 bases between them. Germline CDR1 and CDR2: LGHDT and YNNKEL (reference sequence). The CDR3 is CASSRLTGSYGYTF. In nucleotides, the CDR3 is TGTGCCAGCAGCCGACTTACAGGGTCTTATGGCTACACCTTC.